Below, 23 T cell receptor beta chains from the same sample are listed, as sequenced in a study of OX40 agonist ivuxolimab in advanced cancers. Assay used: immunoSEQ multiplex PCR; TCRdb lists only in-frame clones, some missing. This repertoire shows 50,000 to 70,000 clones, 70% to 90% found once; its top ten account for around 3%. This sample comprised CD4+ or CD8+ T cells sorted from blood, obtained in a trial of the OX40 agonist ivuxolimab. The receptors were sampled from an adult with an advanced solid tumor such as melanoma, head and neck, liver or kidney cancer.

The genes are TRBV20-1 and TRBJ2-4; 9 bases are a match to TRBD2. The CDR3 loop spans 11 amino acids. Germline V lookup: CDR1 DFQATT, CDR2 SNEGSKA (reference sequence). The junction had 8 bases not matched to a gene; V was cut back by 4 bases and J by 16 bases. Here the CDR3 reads CSAIVTSGSYF. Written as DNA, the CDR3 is TGCAGTGCTATCGTGACTAGCGGTTCTTACTTC.

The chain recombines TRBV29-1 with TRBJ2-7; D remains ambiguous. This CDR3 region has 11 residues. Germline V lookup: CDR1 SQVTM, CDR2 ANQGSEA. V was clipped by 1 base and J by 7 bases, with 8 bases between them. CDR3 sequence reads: CSVEGYGEQYF. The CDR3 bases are TGCAGCGTTGAAGGGTACGGGGAGCAGTACTTC.

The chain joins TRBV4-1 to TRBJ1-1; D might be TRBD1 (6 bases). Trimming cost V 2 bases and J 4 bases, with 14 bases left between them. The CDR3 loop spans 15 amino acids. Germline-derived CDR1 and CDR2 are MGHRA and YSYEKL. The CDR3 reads CASSQNKQGGTEAFF. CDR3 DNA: TGCGCCAGCAGCCAAAATAAACAGGGTGGCACTGAAGCTTTCTTT.

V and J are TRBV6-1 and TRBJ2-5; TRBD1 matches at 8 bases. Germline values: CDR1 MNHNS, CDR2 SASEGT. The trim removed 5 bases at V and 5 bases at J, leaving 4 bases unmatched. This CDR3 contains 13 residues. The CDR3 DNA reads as TGTGCCAGCAGTATACACAGGGGGGAGACCCAGTACTTC. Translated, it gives CASSIHRGETQYF.

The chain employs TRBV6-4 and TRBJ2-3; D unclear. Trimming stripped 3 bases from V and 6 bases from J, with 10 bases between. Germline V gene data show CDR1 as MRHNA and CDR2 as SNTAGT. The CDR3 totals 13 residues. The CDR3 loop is CASSEKRFDTQYF. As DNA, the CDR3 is TGTGCCAGCAGTGAAAAGCGATTTGATACGCAGTATTTT.

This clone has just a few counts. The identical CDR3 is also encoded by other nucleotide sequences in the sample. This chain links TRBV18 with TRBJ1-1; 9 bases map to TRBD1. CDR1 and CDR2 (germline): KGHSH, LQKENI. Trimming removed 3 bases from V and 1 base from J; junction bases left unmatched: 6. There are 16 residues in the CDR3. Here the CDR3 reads CASSPRGQGSNTEAFF. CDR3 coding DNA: TGTGCCAGCTCACCGAGAGGACAGGGGTCGAACACTGAAGCTTTCTTT.

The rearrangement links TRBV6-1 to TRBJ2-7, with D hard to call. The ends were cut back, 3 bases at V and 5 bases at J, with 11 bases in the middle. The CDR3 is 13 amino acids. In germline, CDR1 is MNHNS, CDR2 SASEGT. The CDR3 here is CASSENWSHEQYF. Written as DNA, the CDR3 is TGTGCCAGCAGTGAGAACTGGTCCCACGAGCAGTACTTC.

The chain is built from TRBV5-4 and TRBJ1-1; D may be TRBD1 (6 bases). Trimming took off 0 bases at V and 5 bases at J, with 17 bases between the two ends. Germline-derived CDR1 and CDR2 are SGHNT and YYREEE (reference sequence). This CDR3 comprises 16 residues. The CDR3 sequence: CASSLAGGGGQTEAFF. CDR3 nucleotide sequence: TGTGCCAGCAGCTTGGCCGGAGGGGGTGGACAAACTGAAGCTTTCTTT.

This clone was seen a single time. CDR3 loop: CASSPWTGSLSGANVLTF. The CDR3 DNA reads TGTGCCAGCAGCCCATGGACAGGCAGCCTCTCTGGGGCCAACGTCCTGACTTTC. The rearrangement uses TRBV11-2 and TRBJ2-6; 7 bases map to TRBD1. Germline V CDR1 and CDR2: SGHAT, FQNNGV. This CDR3 is built from 18 residues. V lost 5 bases and J lost 0; bases outside the gene matches: 10.

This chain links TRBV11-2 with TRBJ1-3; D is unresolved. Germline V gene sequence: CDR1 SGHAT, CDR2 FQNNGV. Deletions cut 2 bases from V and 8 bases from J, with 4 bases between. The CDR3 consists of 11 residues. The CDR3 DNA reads TGTGCCAGCAGCTTAAGGGACACCATATATTTT. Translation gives CASSLRDTIYF.

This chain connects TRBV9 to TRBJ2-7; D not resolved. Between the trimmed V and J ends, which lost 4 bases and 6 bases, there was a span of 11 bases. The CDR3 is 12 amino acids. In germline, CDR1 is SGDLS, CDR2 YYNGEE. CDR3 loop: CASSPNDSEQYF. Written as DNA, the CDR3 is TGTGCCAGCAGCCCGAACGATAGCGAGCAGTACTTC.

CDR3 residues: CASSLARGGEQYF. CDR3 nucleotides: TGTGCCAGCAGCTTAGCCCGGGGAGGCGAGCAGTACTTC. V and J are TRBV11-3 and TRBJ2-7, with D possibly TRBD2 on 6 matching bases. Germline-derived CDR1 and CDR2 are SGHNT and YENEEA. The CDR3 loop spans 13 amino acids. The V end was cut by 1 base, the J end by 6 bases, with 10 bases between.

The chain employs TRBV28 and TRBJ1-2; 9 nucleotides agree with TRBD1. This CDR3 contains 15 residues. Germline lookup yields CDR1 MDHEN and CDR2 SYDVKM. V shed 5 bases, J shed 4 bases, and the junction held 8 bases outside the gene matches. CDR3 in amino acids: CASSILQGARYGYTF. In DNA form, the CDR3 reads TGTGCCAGCAGTATTTTACAGGGGGCCCGCTATGGCTACACCTTC.

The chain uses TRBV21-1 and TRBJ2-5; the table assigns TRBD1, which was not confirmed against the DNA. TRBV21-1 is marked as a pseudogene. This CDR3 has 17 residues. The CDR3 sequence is CASSRDREDPLQETQYF. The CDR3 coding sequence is TGTGCCAGCAGCAGGGACAGGGAGGATCCGCTACAAGAGACCCAGTACTTC.

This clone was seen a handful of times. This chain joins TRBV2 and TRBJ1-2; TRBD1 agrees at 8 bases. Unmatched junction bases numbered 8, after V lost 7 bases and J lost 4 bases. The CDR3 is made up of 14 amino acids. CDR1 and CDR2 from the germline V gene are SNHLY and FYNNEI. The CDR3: CASTYRGTGYGYTF. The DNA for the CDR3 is TGTGCCAGCACCTACAGGGGGACCGGCTATGGCTACACCTTC.

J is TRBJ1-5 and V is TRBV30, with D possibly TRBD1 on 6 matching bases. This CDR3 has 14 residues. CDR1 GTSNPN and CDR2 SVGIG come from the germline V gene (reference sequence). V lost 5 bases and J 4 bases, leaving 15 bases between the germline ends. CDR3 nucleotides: TGTGCCTGGGAACAGGGAGGCTCTAATCAGCCCCAGCATTTT. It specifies CAWEQGGSNQPQHF. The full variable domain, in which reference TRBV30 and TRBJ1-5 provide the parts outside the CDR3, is SQTIHQWPATLVQPVGSPLSLECTVEGTSNPNLYWYRQAAGRGLQLLFYSVGIGQISSEVPQNLSASRPQDRQFILSSKKLLLSDSGFYLCAWEQGGSNQPQHFGDGTRLSIL.

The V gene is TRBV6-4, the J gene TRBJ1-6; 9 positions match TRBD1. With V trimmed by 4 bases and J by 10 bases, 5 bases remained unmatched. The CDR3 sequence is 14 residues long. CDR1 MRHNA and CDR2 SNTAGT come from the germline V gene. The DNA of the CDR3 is TGTGCCAGCAGTGCGACAGGGGGTAGGTCACCCCTCCACTTT. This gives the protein CASSATGGRSPLHF.

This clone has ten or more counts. CDR3 nucleotides: TGTGCCAGCAGCTTAGACAGGGGCTATGACACTGAAGCTTTCTTT. Translated: CASSLDRGYDTEAFF. The chain is built from TRBV5-4 and TRBJ1-1, with 8 bases matching TRBD1. This CDR3 has 15 residues. Germline values: CDR1 SGHNT, CDR2 YYREEE (reference sequence). The V segment lost 2 bases and the J segment 3 bases; nucleotides outside the gene matches: 6.

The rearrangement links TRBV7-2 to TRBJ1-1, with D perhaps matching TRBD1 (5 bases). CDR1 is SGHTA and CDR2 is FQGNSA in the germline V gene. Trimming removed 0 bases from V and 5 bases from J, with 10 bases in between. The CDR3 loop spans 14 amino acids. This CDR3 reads CASSLAPRGTEAFF. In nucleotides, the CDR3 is TGTGCCAGCAGCTTAGCGCCTAGGGGAACTGAAGCTTTCTTT.

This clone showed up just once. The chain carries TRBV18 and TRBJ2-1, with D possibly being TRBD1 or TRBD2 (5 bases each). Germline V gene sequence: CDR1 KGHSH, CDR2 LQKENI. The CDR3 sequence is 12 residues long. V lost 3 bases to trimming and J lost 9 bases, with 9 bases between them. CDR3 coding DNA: TGTGCCAGCTCACCGGGACCGGGTGAGCAGTTCTTC. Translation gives CASSPGPGEQFF.

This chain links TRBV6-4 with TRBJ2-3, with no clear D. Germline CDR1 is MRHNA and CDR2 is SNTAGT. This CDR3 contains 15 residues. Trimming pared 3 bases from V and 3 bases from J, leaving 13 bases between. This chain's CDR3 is CASSDTGRETDTQYF. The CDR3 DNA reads TGTGCCAGCAGTGATACGGGCAGAGAAACAGATACGCAGTATTTT.

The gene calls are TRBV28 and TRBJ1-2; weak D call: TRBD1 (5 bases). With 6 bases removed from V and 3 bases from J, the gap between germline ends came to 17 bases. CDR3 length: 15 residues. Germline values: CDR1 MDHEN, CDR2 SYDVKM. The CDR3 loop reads CASRVGLLYDYGYTF. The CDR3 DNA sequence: TGTGCCAGCAGGGTGGGACTTCTTTACGACTATGGCTACACCTTC.

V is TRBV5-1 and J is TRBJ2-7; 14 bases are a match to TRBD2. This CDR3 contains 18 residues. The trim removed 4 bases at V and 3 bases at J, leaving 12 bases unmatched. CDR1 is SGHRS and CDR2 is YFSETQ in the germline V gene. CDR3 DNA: TGCGCCAGCAGCATCGGGACTAGCGGGAGTTCGACGGGCTACGAGCAGTACTTC. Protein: CASSIGTSGSSTGYEQYF.